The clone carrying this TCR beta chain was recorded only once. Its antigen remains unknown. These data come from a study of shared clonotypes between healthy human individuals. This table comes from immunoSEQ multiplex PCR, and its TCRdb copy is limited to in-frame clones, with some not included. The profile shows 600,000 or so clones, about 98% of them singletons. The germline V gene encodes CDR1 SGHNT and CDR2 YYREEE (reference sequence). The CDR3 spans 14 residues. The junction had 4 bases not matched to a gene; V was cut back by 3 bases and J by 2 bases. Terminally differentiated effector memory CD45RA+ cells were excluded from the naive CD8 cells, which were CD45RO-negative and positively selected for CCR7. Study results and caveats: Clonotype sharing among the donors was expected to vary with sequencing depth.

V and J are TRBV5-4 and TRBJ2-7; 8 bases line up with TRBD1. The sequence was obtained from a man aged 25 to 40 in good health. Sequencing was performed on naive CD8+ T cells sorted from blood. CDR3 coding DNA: TGTGCCAGCAGCTGGACAGGGAGCACCTACGAGCAGTACTTC. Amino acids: CASSWTGSTYEQYF.